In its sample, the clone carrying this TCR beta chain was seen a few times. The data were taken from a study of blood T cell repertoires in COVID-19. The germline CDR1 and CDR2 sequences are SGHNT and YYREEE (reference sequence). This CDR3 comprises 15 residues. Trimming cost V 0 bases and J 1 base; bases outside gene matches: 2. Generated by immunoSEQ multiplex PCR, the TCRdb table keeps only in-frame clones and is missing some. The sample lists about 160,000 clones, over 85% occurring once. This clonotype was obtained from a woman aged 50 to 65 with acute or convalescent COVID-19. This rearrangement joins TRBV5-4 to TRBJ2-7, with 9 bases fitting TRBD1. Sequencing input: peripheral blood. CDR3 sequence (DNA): TGTGCCAGCAGCTTGGCGGGACAGGGATCCTACGAGCAGTACTTC. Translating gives CASSLAGQGSYEQYF.